The next 10 T cell receptor beta chains were all read from a single sample in a study of blood T cell repertoires in COVID-19. Clones were sequenced by immunoSEQ multiplex PCR, and TCRdb holds only the in-frame ones, with some missing. In the table there are 350,000 to 450,000 clones, 75% to 90% of which are singletons. The material sequenced was peripheral blood. The receptors stem from a woman aged 55-70 years with COVID-19, enrolled during active disease.

This clone was detected many times. The gene calls are TRBV6-6 and TRBJ1-2; 9 bases match TRBD1. The germline V gene encodes CDR1 MNHNY and CDR2 SVGAGI (reference sequence). The V segment lost 6 bases and the J segment 6 bases; nucleotides outside the gene matches: 5. The CDR3 covers 13 residues. The CDR3 sequence is CASRNRGLDGYTF. DNA of the CDR3: TGTGCCAGCAGAAACAGGGGGCTAGATGGCTACACCTTC.

The count of this clone is one. V and J are TRBV6-6 and TRBJ1-5, with D hard to call. The CDR3 totals 13 residues. Trimming took 6 bases from V and 9 from J, leaving 15 bases between them. Germline CDR1 is MNHNY and CDR2 is SVGAGI (reference sequence). In DNA form, the CDR3 reads TGTGCCAGCAGCCAGATTGGCTTTTTGCCCCAGCATTTT. Protein product: CASSQIGFLPQHF.

V gene TRBV9 combines with J gene TRBJ1-6; no clear D gene. Germline assignment: CDR1 SGDLS and CDR2 YYNGEE. The V end lost 2 bases, the J end lost 6 bases, and 9 bases lay between the germline ends. This CDR3 is 14 amino acids long. CDR3 loop: CASSVGHPNSPLHF. CDR3 in DNA: TGTGCCAGCAGCGTTGGCCACCCTAATTCACCCCTCCACTTT.

V and J are TRBV29-1 and TRBJ2-5; 10 positions match TRBD1. With V trimmed by 3 bases and J by 5 bases, 6 bases remained unmatched. The length of the CDR3 is 14 residues. From germline, CDR1 is SQVTM and CDR2 ANQGSEA. The CDR3 DNA reads as TGCAGCGTTGAGACAGGGGGCGAGGTGGAGACCCAGTACTTC. Translated, it gives CSVETGGEVETQYF.

This clone was recorded only once. V is TRBV5-1 and J is TRBJ2-7, with 12 bases matching TRBD2. There are 17 residues in the CDR3. V lost 0 bases and J lost 4; bases outside the gene matches: 8. Germline V lookup: CDR1 SGHRS, CDR2 YFSETQ. CDR3 region: CASSLGLAGASGYEQYF. The CDR3 coding sequence is TGCGCCAGCAGCTTGGGACTAGCGGGGGCCTCGGGGTACGAGCAGTACTTC.

The V gene is TRBV9, the J gene TRBJ2-6, with a weak D call TRBD1 (6 bases). The V and J ends lost 2 bases and 0 bases respectively, with 9 bases between them. Germline V gene sequence: CDR1 SGDLS, CDR2 YYNGEE. This CDR3 region has 16 residues. The CDR3 sequence is CASSVRQVSGANVLTF. The CDR3 bases are TGTGCCAGCAGCGTCCGACAGGTCTCTGGGGCCAACGTCCTGACTTTC.

V gene TRBV14 combines with J gene TRBJ2-1; tentatively, D is TRBD2 (6 bases). The CDR3 has 16 residues. The germline V and J ends were trimmed by 3 bases and 3 bases, with 15 bases remaining between them. Germline lookup yields CDR1 SGHDN and CDR2 FVKESK. The CDR3 nucleotides are TGTGCCAGCAGCCAGGGTATCGGGGGTCGCTACAATGAGCAGTTCTTC. Amino acids: CASSQGIGGRYNEQFF. Supplemented by reference TRBV14 and TRBJ2-1, the full variable domain reads EAGVTQFPSHSVIEKGQTVTLRCDPISGHDNLYWYRRVMGKEIKFLLHFVKESKQDESGMPNNRFLAERTGGTYSTLKVQPAELEDSGVYFCASSQGIGGRYNEQFFGPGTRLTVL.

The chain employs TRBV30 and TRBJ1-5, with 8 bases fitting TRBD1. Germline lookup yields CDR1 GTSNPN and CDR2 SVGIG (reference sequence). V dropped 2 bases and J dropped 12; count of bases not matched to a gene: 6. The CDR3 length is 12 residues. For the CDR3, the DNA is TGTGCCTGGAGTCCGGACAGGGAGATCCAGCATTTT. Protein sequence: CAWSPDREIQHF. Looking up the rest from reference TRBV30 and TRBJ1-5 gives the full variable domain: SQTIHQWPATLVQPVGSPLSLECTVEGTSNPNLYWYRQAAGRGLQLLFYSVGIGQISSEVPQNLSASRPQDRQFILSSKKLLLSDSGFYLCAWSPDREIQHFGDGTRLSIL.

In its sample, this clone was seen once. This chain connects TRBV6-2 or TRBV6-3 to TRBJ2-7, with a weak D call TRBD1 (6 bases). The V end was cut by 5 bases, the J end by 3 bases, with 14 bases between. The CDR3 length is 14 residues. Germline V gene lookup returns CDR1 MNHEY and CDR2 SVGEGT. The CDR3 region is CASSPGTSFYEQYF. In nucleotides, the CDR3 is TGTGCCAGCAGTCCCGGGACATCCTTCTACGAGCAGTACTTC.

This clone was picked up a small number of times. In the same sample, other DNA sequences code for this CDR3. The chain carries TRBV3-1 (or the pseudogene TRBV3-2) and TRBJ2-7; no clear D gene. The CDR3 extends over 13 amino acids. Germline-derived CDR1 and CDR2 are LGHDT and YNNKEL (reference sequence). V was shortened by 6 bases and J by 0 bases, with 9 bases between the two germline ends. This chain's CDR3 is CASSPPSSYEQYF. DNA of the CDR3: TGTGCCAGCAGTCCCCCCAGCTCCTACGAGCAGTACTTC.